The 29 T cell receptor beta chains below were found in one sample sequenced in a study of cytomegalovirus exposure and HLA in healthy donors. A multiplex PCR was run with 60 Vbeta primers and 13 Jbeta primers. TCRdb keeps only in-frame clones here, not all; method: immunoSEQ multiplex PCR. The sample holds about 89,000 clones, less than 80% seen once. Sequenced input: PBMCs. All receptors derive from a male donor in good health and CMV-seronegative.

This chain links TRBV18 with TRBJ2-3, with 9 bases lining up with TRBD1. This CDR3 is built from 14 residues. Unmatched junction bases numbered 5, after V lost 5 bases and J lost 5 bases. The germline gives CDR1 KGHSH, CDR2 LQKENI. The CDR3 spells CASSSGQGRDTQYF. The CDR3 nucleotides read TGTGCCAGCTCATCCGGACAGGGGAGAGATACGCAGTATTTT.

The rearrangement joins TRBV10-1 to TRBJ2-3, with D possibly TRBD2 on 7 matching bases. This CDR3 comprises 13 residues. Germline lookup yields CDR1 WNHNN and CDR2 SYGVQD (reference sequence). V was pared by 8 bases and J by 2 bases, with 11 bases between. In DNA form, the CDR3 reads TGCGCCAGCGGGGGGGCGTTCACAGATACGCAGTATTTT. Amino acid sequence: CASGGAFTDTQYF.

The V gene is TRBV7-3, the J gene TRBJ1-1; no firm D call. The CDR3 length is 13 residues. Trimming removed 6 bases from V and 2 bases from J, with 10 bases in between. From germline, CDR1 is SGHTA and CDR2 FQGTGA. DNA for the CDR3: TGTGCCAGCAGACTAGGGCCAAACACTGAAGCTTTCTTT. As protein: CASRLGPNTEAFF.

The V gene is TRBV5-1, the J gene TRBJ2-7; TRBD2 is a possible D gene (5 bases). The CDR3 sequence is 15 residues long. V was clipped by 6 bases and J by 0 bases, with 16 bases between them. CDR1 SGHRS and CDR2 YFSETQ come from the germline V gene. The CDR3 loop is CASTRTSGISYEQYF. CDR3 DNA sequence: TGCGCCAGCACGAGGACGTCGGGGATCTCCTACGAGCAGTACTTC.

This clone was counted a single time. The chain links TRBV20-1 to TRBJ2-4; D gene ambiguous. This CDR3 comprises 11 residues. Germline lookup yields CDR1 DFQATT and CDR2 SNEGSKA (reference sequence). The ends were cut back, 4 bases at V and 8 bases at J, with 9 bases in the middle. The CDR3 DNA is TGCAGTGCTATTGACACGCACATTCAGTACTTC. Translating it yields CSAIDTHIQYF.

Remarks on this clone: Mismatch with germline at one junction end may stem from a read error. The genes are TRBV5-1 and TRBJ1-2; 12 positions agree with TRBD1. The germline V gene encodes CDR1 SGHRS and CDR2 YFSETQ. The CDR3 loop spans 14 amino acids. In DNA form, the CDR3 reads TGCGCCAGCAGCTTCCCGGGACAGGGGGCTTTGGTGTACTTC. This gives the protein CASSFPGQGALVYF.

This clone was detected only a few times. V gene TRBV7-2 combines with J gene TRBJ2-7, with D uncertain. V lost 8 bases, J lost 5 bases, and 19 bases lay in between. Germline V lookup: CDR1 SGHTA, CDR2 FQGNSA. The CDR3 is 14 amino acids. The CDR3 loop reads CASVANRLSHEQYF. The CDR3 coding sequence is TGTGCCAGCGTTGCGAATCGACTGTCCCACGAGCAGTACTTC.

The rearrangement links TRBV5-6 to TRBJ1-1, with D perhaps TRBD1 (6 bases). The CDR3 covers 14 residues. Deletions cut 4 bases from V and 8 bases from J, with 18 bases between. Looked up from germline, CDR1 is SGHDT and CDR2 is YYEEEE. DNA of the CDR3: TGTGCCAGCAGCCAAATCCGGCAGGGGAAAGAAGCTTTCTTT. Protein sequence: CASSQIRQGKEAFF.

The chain employs TRBV9 and TRBJ1-1; D gene unclear. Germline-derived CDR1 and CDR2 are SGDLS and YYNGEE. The V gene lost 3 bases and the J gene lost 8 bases, with 8 bases spanning the gap. The CDR3 is 11 residues long. The CDR3 region has the DNA TGTGCCAGCAGCGCCAATTCAGAAGCTTTCTTT. Amino acid sequence: CASSANSEAFF. Complete variable domain (other parts from reference TRBV9 and TRBJ1-1): DSGVTQTPKHLITATGQRVTLRCSPRSGDLSVYWYQQSLDQGLQFLIQYYNGEERAKGNILERFSAQQFPDLHSELNLSSLELGDSALYFCASSANSEAFFGQGTRLTVV.

The V gene is TRBV6-1, the J gene TRBJ2-7; 10 bases map to TRBD1. CDR1 is MNHNS and CDR2 is SASEGT in the germline V gene. J gave up 2 bases and V 9 bases, and 10 bases lay outside the gene matches. The CDR3 is 15 residues long. CDR3 sequence: CASEKGDRGPYEQYF. DNA for the CDR3: TGTGCCAGTGAGAAGGGTGACAGGGGGCCCTACGAGCAGTACTTC.

The chain is built from TRBV28 and TRBJ2-7; D unclear. The CDR3 is made up of 14 amino acids. Germline lookup yields CDR1 MDHEN and CDR2 SYDVKM. V was cut by 6 bases and J by 1 base, with 13 bases left in between. CDR3: CASRRKLVSYEQYF. CDR3 DNA: TGTGCCAGCAGGAGAAAATTAGTTTCCTACGAGCAGTACTTC.

The chain combines TRBV18 with TRBJ2-7; possibly TRBD2 for D (5 bases). The CDR3 length is 14 residues. Germline assignment: CDR1 KGHSH and CDR2 LQKENI. Trimming removed 0 bases at V and 0 bases at J, with 6 bases between. CDR3 sequence reads: CASSPPEGSYEQYF. CDR3 sequence (DNA): TGTGCCAGCTCACCACCTGAGGGCTCCTACGAGCAGTACTTC.

This clone has more than one count but fewer than ten. This chain joins TRBV11-3 and TRBJ2-1, with D perhaps TRBD2 (5 bases). The CDR3 has 12 amino acids. V was clipped by 5 bases and J by 8 bases, with 10 bases between them. Per germline, CDR1 SGHNT and CDR2 YENEEA. The CDR3 sequence: CASSQSGYEQFF. CDR3 coding DNA: TGTGCCAGCAGCCAGTCGGGGTATGAGCAGTTCTTC.

The V and J genes are TRBV4-1 and TRBJ1-3, with D unclear. CDR1 is MGHRA, CDR2 YSYEKL, per germline. V was cut by 1 base and J by 4 bases, with 20 bases left in between. This CDR3 region has 18 residues. The CDR3 region is CASSQGVLRREWGNTIYF. The DNA of the CDR3 is TGCGCCAGCAGCCAAGGAGTTTTGAGAAGGGAGTGGGGAAACACCATATATTTT.

The rearrangement links TRBV10-1 to TRBJ2-1; D is unclear. The CDR3 has 15 amino acids. Between the trimmed V and J ends, which lost 1 base and 2 bases, there was a span of 9 bases. Per the germline V gene, CDR1 is WNHNN and CDR2 is SYGVQD (reference sequence). The CDR3 DNA sequence: TGCGCCAGCAGTGAGTTACAAGAAACCTACAATGAGCAGTTCTTC. It codes for CASSELQETYNEQFF.

The V call is TRBV2, the J call TRBJ2-7; the match to TRBD2 covers 7 bases. V dropped 4 bases and J dropped 7; count of bases not matched to a gene: 13. Germline assignment: CDR1 SNHLY and CDR2 FYNNEI. This CDR3 contains 15 residues. CDR3 DNA sequence: TGTGCCAGCAGTGGGGGTAGCGTACACGGGGGGGAGCAGTACTTC. This codes for CASSGGSVHGGEQYF. The entire variable domain, with the rest obtained from reference TRBV2 and TRBJ2-7, is as follows: EPEVTQTPSHQVTQMGQEVILRCVPISNHLYFYWYRQILGQKVEFLVSFYNNEISEKSEIFDDQFSVERPDGSNFTLKIRSTKLEDSAMYFCASSGGSVHGGEQYFGPGTRLTVT.

The chain links TRBV7-9 to TRBJ2-5, with 7 bases that match TRBD2. Trimming removed 5 bases from V and 5 bases from J; junction bases left unmatched: 8. CDR1 and CDR2 (germline): SEHNR, FQNEAQ (reference sequence). The CDR3 length is 14 residues. The CDR3 coding sequence is TGTGCCAGCAGCCCCTCTGGACTAGTGGAGACCCAGTACTTC. This encodes CASSPSGLVETQYF. The variable domain in full, completed from reference TRBV7-9 and TRBJ2-5, reads DTGVSQNPRHKITKRGQNVTFRCDPISEHNRLYWYRQTLGQGPEFLTYFQNEAQLEKSRLLSDRFSAERPKGSFSTLEIQRTEQGDSAMYLCASSPSGLVETQYFGPGTRLLVL.

This chain uses TRBV7-3 with TRBJ2-1; TRBD1 matches 9 bases. The trim removed 10 bases at V and 7 bases at J, leaving 20 bases unmatched. CDR1 and CDR2 from the germline V gene are SGHTA and FQGTGA. The length of the CDR3 is 17 residues. DNA of the CDR3: TGTGCCATCTCAGGGTGGGGATTGTACAGGGGGCAAAATGAGCAGTTCTTC. This sequence encodes CAISGWGLYRGQNEQFF.

The CDR3 here is CASSSRTVNTEAFF. DNA of the CDR3: TGTGCCAGCAGCTCTAGGACAGTAAACACTGAAGCTTTCTTT. The V gene is TRBV11-2, the J gene TRBJ1-1; D perhaps matches TRBD1 (6 bases). CDR3 length: 14 residues. Germline CDR1 is SGHAT and CDR2 is FQNNGV. V was clipped by 4 bases and J by 2 bases, with 11 bases between them. Full variable domain (rest looked up from reference TRBV11-2 and TRBJ1-1): EAGVAQSPRYKIIEKRQSVAFWCNPISGHATLYWYQQILGQGPKLLIQFQNNGVVDDSQLPKDRFSAERLKGVDSTLKIQPAKLEDSAVYLCASSSRTVNTEAFFGQGTRLTVV.

The chain is built from TRBV7-2 and TRBJ2-5; TRBD2 matches at 8 bases. The V and J ends lost 2 bases and 2 bases, in that order; junction bases with no gene match: 7. CDR3 length equals 16 residues. Germline V gene lookup returns CDR1 SGHTA and CDR2 FQGNSA. The CDR3 sequence: CASSLMVTGGQETQYF. CDR3 in DNA: TGTGCCAGCAGCTTAATGGTAACGGGGGGGCAAGAGACCCAGTACTTC. Based on the CDR3 plus reference TRBV7-2 and TRBJ2-5, the full variable domain is GAGVSQSPSNKVTEKGKDVELRCDPISGHTALYWYRQSLGQGLEFLIYFQGNSAPDKSGLPSDRFSAERTGGSVSTLTIQRTQQEDSAVYLCASSLMVTGGQETQYFGPGTRLLVL.

The chain combines TRBV5-1 with TRBJ2-2, with TRBD1 matching over 8 bases. V shed 5 bases and J 2 bases; nucleotides not matched to a gene: 8. The CDR3 sequence is 16 residues long. Germline V lookup: CDR1 SGHRS, CDR2 YFSETQ. In nucleotides, the CDR3 is TGCGCCAGCAGATCTACAGGGGGATTAAACACCGGGGAGCTGTTTTTT. This sequence encodes CASRSTGGLNTGELFF.

The CDR3 DNA sequence: TGTGCCAGCAGCTTAGGGGGCGTAAACTATGGCTACACCTTC. Amino acids: CASSLGGVNYGYTF. The V gene is TRBV13, the J gene TRBJ1-2; D is unclear. The CDR3 extends over 14 amino acids. V lost 0 bases and J lost 2, with 7 bases in between. From germline, CDR1 is PRHDT and CDR2 FYEKMQ (reference sequence).

The sample holds one count of this clone. J is TRBJ2-6 and V is TRBV28, with unresolved D. CDR1 MDHEN and CDR2 SYDVKM come from the germline V gene. The CDR3 is 15 residues long. V dropped 6 bases and J dropped 3 bases, with 12 bases sitting between them. CDR3 nucleotides: TGTGCCAGCAGGTATCGGAGAGTTGGGGCCAACGTCCTGACTTTC. This encodes CASRYRRVGANVLTF.

The gene calls are TRBV5-4 and TRBJ1-2, with 9 positions matching TRBD1. Germline V gene sequence: CDR1 SGHNT, CDR2 YYREEE (reference sequence). This CDR3 has 15 amino acids. V trimming: 0 bases; J trimming: 4 bases; junction bases outside the gene matches: 4. The CDR3 region has the DNA TGTGCCAGCAGCTTGGGGGGACAGGGCGTCTATGGCTACACCTTC. This gives the protein CASSLGGQGVYGYTF.

J is TRBJ2-7 and V is TRBV5-1, with D maybe TRBD2 (6 bases). The CDR3 contains 14 residues. CDR1 is SGHRS, CDR2 YFSETQ, per germline. V was cut by 2 bases and J by 5 bases, with 14 bases left in between. The CDR3 bases are TGCGCCAGCAGCTTTCGGGAGTCGGTTGACGAGCAGTACTTC. This encodes CASSFRESVDEQYF.

The rearrangement joins TRBV20-1 to TRBJ1-2, with unresolved D. CDR3 length: 10 amino acids. Trimming shortened V by 3 bases and J by 4 bases, and 3 bases separated the two germline ends. Germline values: CDR1 DFQATT, CDR2 SNEGSKA (reference sequence). CDR3 protein: CSASSYGYTF. Here the CDR3 DNA reads TGCAGTGCTAGCTCCTATGGCTACACCTTC.

Turning to this clone: A read error may produce the germline difference seen at one junction end. This chain connects TRBV7-9 to TRBJ1-1; D is unclear. CDR1 is SEHNR and CDR2 is FQNEAQ in the germline V gene (reference sequence). The CDR3 extends over 13 amino acids. CDR3 amino acids: CSSSLVLNTEAFF. CDR3 sequence (DNA): TGTTCCAGCAGCTTAGTTCTTAACACTGAAGCTTTCTTT.

The CDR3 nucleotides read TGTGCCATCAGTGCCCCTCCCACGCGGGAGGGATTGGGAGAGCAGTTCTTC. This sequence encodes CAISAPPTREGLGEQFF. The chain couples TRBV10-3 to TRBJ2-1; 9 bases match TRBD2. V shed 4 bases, J shed 10 bases, and the junction held 17 bases outside the gene matches. This CDR3 is 17 amino acids long. Germline values: CDR1 ENHRY, CDR2 SYGVKD.

The V call is TRBV27, the J call TRBJ2-2, with a tentative D call TRBD1 (5 bases). With 5 bases removed from V and 4 bases from J, the gap between germline ends came to 11 bases. The CDR3 extends over 14 amino acids. Per the germline V gene, CDR1 is MNHEY and CDR2 is SMNVEV (reference sequence). This CDR3 is CASSPPRVTGELFF. CDR3 in DNA: TGTGCCAGCAGTCCCCCCAGGGTCACCGGGGAGCTGTTTTTT.